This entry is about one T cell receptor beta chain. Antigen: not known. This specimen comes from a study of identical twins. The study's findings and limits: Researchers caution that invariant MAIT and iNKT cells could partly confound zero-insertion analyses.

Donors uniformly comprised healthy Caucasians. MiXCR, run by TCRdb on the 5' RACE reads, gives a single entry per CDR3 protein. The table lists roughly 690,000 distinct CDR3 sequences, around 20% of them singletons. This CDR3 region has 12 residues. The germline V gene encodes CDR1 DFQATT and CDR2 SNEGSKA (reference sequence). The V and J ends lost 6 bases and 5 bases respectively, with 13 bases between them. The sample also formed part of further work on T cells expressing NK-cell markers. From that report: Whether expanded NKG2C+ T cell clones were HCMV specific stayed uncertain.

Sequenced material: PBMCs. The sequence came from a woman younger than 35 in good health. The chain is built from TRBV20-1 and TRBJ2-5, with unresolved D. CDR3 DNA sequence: TGCAGTGCCAGAACCCCGCCGGAGACCCAGTACTTC. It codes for CSARTPPETQYF.